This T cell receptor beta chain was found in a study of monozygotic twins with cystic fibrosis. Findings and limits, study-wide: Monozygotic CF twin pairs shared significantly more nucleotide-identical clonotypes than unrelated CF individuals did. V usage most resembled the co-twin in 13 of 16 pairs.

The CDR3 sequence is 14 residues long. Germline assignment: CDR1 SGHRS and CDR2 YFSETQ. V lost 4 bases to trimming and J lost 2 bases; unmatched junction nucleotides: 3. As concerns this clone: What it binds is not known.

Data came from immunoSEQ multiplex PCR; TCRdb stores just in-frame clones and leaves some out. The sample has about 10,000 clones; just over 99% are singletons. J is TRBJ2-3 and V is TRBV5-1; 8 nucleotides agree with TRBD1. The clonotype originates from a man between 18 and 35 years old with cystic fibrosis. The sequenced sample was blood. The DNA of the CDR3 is TGCGCCAGCAGCCGGGGACAGGTCACAGATACGCAGTATTTT. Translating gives CASSRGQVTDTQYF. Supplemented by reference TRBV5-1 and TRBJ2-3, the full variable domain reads KAGVTQTPRYLIKTRGQQVTLSCSPISGHRSVSWYQQTPGQGLQFLFEYFSETQRNKGNFPGRFSGRQFSNSRSEMNVSTLELGDSALYLCASSRGQVTDTQYFGPGTRLTVL.